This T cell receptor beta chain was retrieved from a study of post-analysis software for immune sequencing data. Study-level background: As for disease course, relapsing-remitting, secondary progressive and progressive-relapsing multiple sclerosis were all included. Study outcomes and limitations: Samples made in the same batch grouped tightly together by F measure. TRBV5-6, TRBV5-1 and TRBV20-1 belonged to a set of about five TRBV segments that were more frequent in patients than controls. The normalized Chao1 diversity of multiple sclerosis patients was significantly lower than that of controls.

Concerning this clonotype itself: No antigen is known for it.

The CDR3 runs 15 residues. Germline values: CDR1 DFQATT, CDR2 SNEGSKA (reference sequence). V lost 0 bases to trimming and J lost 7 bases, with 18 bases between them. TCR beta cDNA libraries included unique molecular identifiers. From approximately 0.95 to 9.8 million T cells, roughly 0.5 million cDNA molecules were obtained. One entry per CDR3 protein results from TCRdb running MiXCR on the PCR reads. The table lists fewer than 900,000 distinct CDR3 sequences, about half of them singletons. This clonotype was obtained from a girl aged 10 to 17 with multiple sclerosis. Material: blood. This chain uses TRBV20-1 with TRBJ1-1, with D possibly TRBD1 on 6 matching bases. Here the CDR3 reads CSARDPWGARGEAFF. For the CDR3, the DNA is TGCAGTGCTAGAGACCCCTGGGGGGCACGGGGTGAAGCTTTCTTT.